This T cell receptor beta chain was captured in a study of beta chain features in type 1 diabetes. Investigators reverse transcribed all isolated RNA, so they sequenced expressed TCRB transcripts. Generated by immunoSEQ multiplex PCR, the TCRdb table keeps only in-frame clones and is missing some. The repertoire holds just under 150,000 clones, with over 9.5% as singletons. This clone was detected a few times. Its antigen remains unknown. CDR3 size: 16 residues. Germline loops: CDR1 SEHNR, CDR2 FQNEAQ (reference sequence). V shed 1 base and J shed 0 bases, with 13 bases lying between them. Study-wide points: TCRB CDR3s were moderately but significantly shorter in Type 1 diabetes patients in all four CD4+ subsets. A closer apparent resemblance between naive, central memory and Treg TCRB repertoires was seen in patients than in healthy donors. Any HLA effect on TCRB rearrangement was left unresolved by small sub-analyses.

Sequencing was performed on naive CD4+ T cells from blood. This clonotype was sampled from a man aged 18 to 29 in good health. The J gene is TRBJ2-7, the V gene TRBV7-9, with D possibly matching TRBD2 (5 bases). The CDR3 DNA reads as TGTGCCAGCAGCTTAGTCGGGCCAACTAGCTCCTACGAGCAGTACTTC. Translation gives CASSLVGPTSSYEQYF.